Listed here are 16 T cell receptor beta chains from one sample, sequenced in a study of T cell clonotyping in hematopoietic cell transplantation. Only in-frame clones appear in the TCRdb table, and some are missing; sequencing was by immunoSEQ multiplex PCR. This table holds 13,000 to 15,000 clones, approximately 56% found once. Sequencing input: PBMCs. The receptors stem from a human donor who either received an allogeneic hematopoietic cell transplant for a myeloid malignancy or was a related donor (not recorded which). Some clones in this sample may be carry-over from other donors' samples.

This clone has a handful of counts. This chain connects TRBV11-2 to TRBJ1-5; D is undetermined. The V end was cut by 5 bases, the J end by 5 bases, with 10 bases between. The CDR3 spans 13 residues. Germline V gene sequence: CDR1 SGHAT, CDR2 FQNNGV. CDR3 protein: CASSIEEYQPQHF. CDR3 coding DNA: TGTGCCAGCAGCATTGAGGAGTATCAGCCCCAGCATTTT.

The chain links TRBV2 to TRBJ1-4; TRBD1 might be the D (5 bases). With 7 bases removed from V and 0 bases from J, the gap between germline ends came to 9 bases. The CDR3 runs to 14 residues. Germline V gene data show CDR1 as SNHLY and CDR2 as FYNNEI. For the CDR3, the DNA is TGTGCCAGCACCCAGGGCACAACTAATGAAAAACTGTTTTTT. Its translation: CASTQGTTNEKLFF.

The rearrangement joins TRBV7-9 to TRBJ1-5; D gene uncertain. Germline CDR1 reads SEHNR; CDR2 reads FQNEAQ (reference sequence). The CDR3 covers 15 residues. Trimming took 1 base from V and 0 from J, leaving 7 bases between them. CDR3 coding DNA: TGTGCCAGCAGCTTAGGTGGCTATAGCAATCAGCCCCAGCATTTT. This sequence encodes CASSLGGYSNQPQHF. Complete variable domain (other parts from reference TRBV7-9 and TRBJ1-5): DTGVSQNPRHKITKRGQNVTFRCDPISEHNRLYWYRQTLGQGPEFLTYFQNEAQLEKSRLLSDRFSAERPKGSFSTLEIQRTEQGDSAMYLCASSLGGYSNQPQHFGDGTRLSIL.

This chain joins TRBV6-1 and TRBJ1-2; 7 bases agree with TRBD1. Germline V gene sequence: CDR1 MNHNS, CDR2 SASEGT. This CDR3 has 14 residues. V shed 4 bases, J shed 6 bases, and the junction held 8 bases outside the gene matches. DNA of the CDR3: TGTGCCAGCAGTGGCCGGGACAGAGAGCATGGCTACACCTTC. Its protein product is CASSGRDREHGYTF.

This clone has only a few counts. The V and J genes are TRBV4-3 and TRBJ2-6; tentatively, D is TRBD2 (6 bases). Germline V lookup: CDR1 LGHNA, CDR2 YSLEER. The V end was cut by 1 base, the J end by 2 bases, with 12 bases between. This CDR3 is 17 amino acids long. CDR3 loop: CASSQVGGRTGANVLTF. CDR3 nucleotide sequence: TGCGCCAGCAGCCAAGTAGGAGGGCGTACTGGGGCCAACGTCCTGACTTTC.

The chain uses TRBV5-6 and TRBJ2-7, with 11 bases lining up with TRBD1. The germline V gene encodes CDR1 SGHDT and CDR2 YYEEEE. This CDR3 is built from 16 residues. Germline trimming cut 4 bases from V and 5 bases from J; bases unmatched to any gene: 11. CDR3 sequence (DNA): TGTGCCAGCAGCATTCCGGGACAGGGGGAGGTGGACGAGCAGTACTTC. Translation: CASSIPGQGEVDEQYF.

This clone has just a few counts. This chain uses TRBV2 with TRBJ1-2, with D unclear. From germline, CDR1 is SNHLY and CDR2 FYNNEI. The V gene lost 6 bases and the J gene lost 8 bases, with 10 bases spanning the gap. The CDR3 loop spans 11 amino acids. The CDR3 DNA is TGTGCCAGCAGGGCACGTGGGGGCTACACCTTC. This encodes CASRARGGYTF.

CDR3 nucleotides: TGTGCCTGGAGTTCCGGGACTAGAGCAGATACGCAGTATTTT. Translated: CAWSSGTRADTQYF. This sequence joins TRBV30 and TRBJ2-3; 8 positions match TRBD2. The V gene's germline CDR1 is GTSNPN and CDR2 SVGIG (reference sequence). V lost 2 bases to trimming and J lost 4 bases; unmatched junction nucleotides: 5. The length of the CDR3 is 14 residues.

The V and J genes are TRBV5-1 and TRBJ2-3, with 15 nucleotides matching TRBD2. V was clipped by 2 bases and J by 0 bases; unmatched bases: 7. CDR1 and CDR2 from the germline V gene are SGHRS and YFSETQ. There are 19 residues in the CDR3. In DNA form, the CDR3 reads TGCGCCAGCAGCTTATTCTCCGGGACTAGCGGGAGGAGCACAGATACGCAGTATTTT. Its protein is CASSLFSGTSGRSTDTQYF.

Sample share makes this clone medium-sized (0.01 to 0.1%). The chain uses TRBV7-9 and TRBJ1-4; no firm D call. Germline lookup yields CDR1 SEHNR and CDR2 FQNEAQ (reference sequence). The CDR3 length is 16 residues. Trimming shortened V by 1 base and J by 4 bases, and 13 bases separated the two germline ends. CDR3: CASSLGTGQLNEKLFF. CDR3 nucleotide sequence: TGTGCCAGCAGCTTAGGAACTGGGCAGCTTAATGAAAAACTGTTTTTT.

The chain uses TRBV6-1 and TRBJ1-5; D perhaps matches TRBD1 (5 bases). Germline CDR1 and CDR2: MNHNS and SASEGT. This CDR3 contains 14 residues. Trimming took 5 bases from V and 0 from J, leaving 8 bases between them. CDR3 in DNA: TGTGCCAGCAGTCCCAGGGATAGCAATCAGCCCCAGCATTTT. Residues: CASSPRDSNQPQHF.

The genes are TRBV30 and TRBJ2-7; the D gene is possibly TRBD1 (6 bases). V was cut by 4 bases and J by 3 bases, with 16 bases left in between. The CDR3 runs 14 residues. Germline values: CDR1 GTSNPN, CDR2 SVGIG (reference sequence). CDR3 DNA: TGTGCCTGGACCCCGACAGGACAGATCTACGAGCAGTACTTC. Encoded protein: CAWTPTGQIYEQYF.

The rearrangement uses TRBV29-1 and TRBJ2-2; 9 positions agree with TRBD1. V was clipped by 7 bases and J by 7 bases; unmatched bases: 4. CDR1 is SQVTM and CDR2 is ANQGSEA in the germline V gene. The CDR3 consists of 12 residues. The CDR3 bases are TGCAGCGCCACAGGGGGCGGCGGGGAGCTGTTTTTT. Protein sequence: CSATGGGGELFF.

In its sample, this clone was seen a few times. The V and J genes are TRBV28 and TRBJ2-2; D is possibly TRBD1 or TRBD2 (5 bases each). The CDR3 extends over 15 amino acids. Per germline, CDR1 MDHEN and CDR2 SYDVKM. V shed 3 bases and J shed 3 bases, with 11 bases lying between them. CDR3 in DNA: TGTGCCAGCAGTTTGGGGGACGGAGACACCGGGGAGCTGTTTTTT. Translating it yields CASSLGDGDTGELFF.

This clone appeared a single time. The V and J genes are TRBV28 and TRBJ2-2, with D perhaps TRBD1 or TRBD2 (5 bases each). The CDR3 extends over 13 amino acids. V dropped 5 bases and J dropped 7 bases, with 11 bases sitting between them. The germline V gene has CDR1 MDHEN and CDR2 SYDVKM. CDR3 sequence: CASSPRDRGELFF. CDR3 coding DNA: TGTGCCAGCAGTCCGAGGGACCGCGGGGAGCTGTTTTTT.

This clone has just one count. V gene TRBV6-1 combines with J gene TRBJ2-7; no clear D gene. V shed 7 bases and J shed 6 bases, with 19 bases lying between them. CDR3 length: 14 residues. Germline CDR1 reads MNHNS; CDR2 reads SASEGT. In DNA form, the CDR3 reads TGTGCCAGCATCCCCGGCCTATACGTCGGCGAGCAGTACTTC. As protein: CASIPGLYVGEQYF.